The clone carrying this TCR beta chain was picked up many times. Its cognate antigen is unknown. Not enrolled were patients with uncontrolled infection, other autoimmune disease, pregnancy or lactation. Each 10 ml fresh peripheral blood draw supplied the PBMCs. The data stem from a study of T cells in Graves' hyperthyroidism and ophthalmopathy. Study-level results: Ophthalmopathy was model-predicted a median roughly six months pre-onset.

It was RNA transcripts that yielded the amplified TCR beta CDR3 regions. With the HTBI primer set, the TCR CDR3 went through a first round of RT-PCR. TCRdb analysed the multiplex PCR reads with MiXCR anew, one entry per CDR3 protein. The sample carries 160,000 or so distinct CDR3 sequences, over 8% recorded once. Sequencing was carried out using blood. The receptor's source is a young woman with Graves' hyperthyroidism that later progressed to Graves' ophthalmopathy.

In nucleotides, the CDR3 is TGTGCCAGCAGCCAAGAAATAGATAGAGAAGCTTTCTTT. It is translated as CASSQEIDREAFF. The V call is TRBV3-1, the J call TRBJ1-1, with D unresolved. The V end was cut by 0 bases, the J end by 8 bases, with 10 bases between. Germline V gene data show CDR1 as LGHDT and CDR2 as YNNKEL (reference sequence). This CDR3 contains 13 residues.